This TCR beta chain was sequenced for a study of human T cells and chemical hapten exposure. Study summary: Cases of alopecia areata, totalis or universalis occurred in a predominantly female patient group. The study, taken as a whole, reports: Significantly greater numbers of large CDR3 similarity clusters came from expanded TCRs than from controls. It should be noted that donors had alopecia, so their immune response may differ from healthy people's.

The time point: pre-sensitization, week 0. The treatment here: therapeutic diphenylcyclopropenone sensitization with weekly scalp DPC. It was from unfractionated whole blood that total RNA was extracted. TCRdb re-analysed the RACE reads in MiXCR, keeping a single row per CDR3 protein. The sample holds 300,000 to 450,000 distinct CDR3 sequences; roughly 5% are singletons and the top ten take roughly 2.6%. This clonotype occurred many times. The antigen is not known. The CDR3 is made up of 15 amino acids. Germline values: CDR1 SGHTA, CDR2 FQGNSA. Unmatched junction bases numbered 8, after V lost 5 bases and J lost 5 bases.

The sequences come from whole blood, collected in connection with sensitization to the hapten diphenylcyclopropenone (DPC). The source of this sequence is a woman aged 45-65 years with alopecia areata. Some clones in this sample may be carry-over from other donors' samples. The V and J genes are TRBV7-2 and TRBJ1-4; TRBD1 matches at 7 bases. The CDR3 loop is CASSRQPTGNEKLFF. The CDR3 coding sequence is TGTGCCAGCAGCCGCCAGCCGACAGGGAATGAAAAACTGTTTTTT.